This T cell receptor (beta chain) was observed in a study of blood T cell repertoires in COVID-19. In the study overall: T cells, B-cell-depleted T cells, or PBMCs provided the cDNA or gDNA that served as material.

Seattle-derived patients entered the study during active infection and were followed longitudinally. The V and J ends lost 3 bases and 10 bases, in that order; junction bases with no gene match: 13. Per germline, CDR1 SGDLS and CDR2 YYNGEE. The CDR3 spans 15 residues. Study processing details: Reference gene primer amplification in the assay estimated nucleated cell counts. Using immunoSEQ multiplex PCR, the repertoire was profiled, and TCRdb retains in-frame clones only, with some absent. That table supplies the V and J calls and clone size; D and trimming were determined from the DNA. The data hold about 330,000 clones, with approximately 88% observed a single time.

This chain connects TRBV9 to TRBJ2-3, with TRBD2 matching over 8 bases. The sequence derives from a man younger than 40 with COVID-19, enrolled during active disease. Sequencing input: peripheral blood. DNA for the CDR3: TGTGCCAGCAGCGCCCCGACTAGCGTGGGAGGTGCGCAGTATTTT. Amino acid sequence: CASSAPTSVGGAQYF.